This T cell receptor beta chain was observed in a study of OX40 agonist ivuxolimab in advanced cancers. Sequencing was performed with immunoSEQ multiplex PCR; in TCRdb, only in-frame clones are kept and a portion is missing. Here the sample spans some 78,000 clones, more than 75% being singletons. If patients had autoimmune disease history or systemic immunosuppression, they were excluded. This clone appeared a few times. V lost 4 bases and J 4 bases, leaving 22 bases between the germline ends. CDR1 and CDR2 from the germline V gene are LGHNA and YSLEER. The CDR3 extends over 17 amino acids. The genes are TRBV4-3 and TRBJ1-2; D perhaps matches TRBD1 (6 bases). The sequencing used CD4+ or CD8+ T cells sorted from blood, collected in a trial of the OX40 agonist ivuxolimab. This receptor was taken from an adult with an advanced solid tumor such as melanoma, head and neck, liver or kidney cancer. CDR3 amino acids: CASSPKIGDGGGYGYTF. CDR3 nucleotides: TGCGCCAGCAGCCCGAAGATAGGGGATGGGGGCGGCTATGGCTACACCTTC.